The TCR beta chain under discussion was sequenced for a study of blood T cell repertoires in COVID-19. About the research overall: The analysed material was cDNA or gDNA that came from T cells, B-cell-depleted T cells, or PBMCs.

Data came from immunoSEQ multiplex PCR; TCRdb stores just in-frame clones and leaves some out. The table shows hundreds of thousands of clones, with approximately 85% occurring only once. The study assigned cohorts using participant-reported clinical history. The germline V gene has CDR1 SGDLS and CDR2 YYNGEE. V shed 4 bases and J 1 base; nucleotides not matched to a gene: 2. The CDR3 length is 14 residues. Material: PBMCs or T cells enriched from blood (not recorded which). The receptor was isolated from a woman between 45 and 60 years old with acute COVID-19. V is TRBV9 and J is TRBJ2-3, with 8 bases fitting TRBD2. DNA for the CDR3: TGTGCCAGCAGCAATAGCGGGGGCACAGATACGCAGTATTTT. Its protein product is CASSNSGGTDTQYF. Looking up the rest from reference TRBV9 and TRBJ2-3 gives the full variable domain: DSGVTQTPKHLITATGQRVTLRCSPRSGDLSVYWYQQSLDQGLQFLIQYYNGEERAKGNILERFSAQQFPDLHSELNLSSLELGDSALYFCASSNSGGTDTQYFGPGTRLTVL.